Below are 9 T cell receptor beta chains sequenced from a single sample in a study of cytomegalovirus exposure and HLA in healthy donors (dated 2017 in TCRdb). The library was produced with the immunoSEQ multiplex PCR assay. For the multiplex PCR, a mixture combining 60 forward primers for TCR Vbeta segments and 13 reverse primers for TCR Jbeta segments was used. The source is immuneACCESS, and TCRdb retained only in-frame sequences with V and J called. Part of the clones is not carried over; for the studies checked, unresolved V genes explain less than half of this, and the remainder is unexplained. The sample profile shows about 85,000 clones; around 74% of them were found once. In total, the top ten clones hold around 2.1% of the sample. The material sequenced was PBMCs. The receptors were gathered from a boy aged 5-17 years in good health and CMV-seronegative.

The gene calls are TRBV5-1 and TRBJ1-1; TRBD1 aligns across 7 bases. This CDR3 is 14 amino acids long. Germline values: CDR1 SGHRS, CDR2 YFSETQ. Germline trimming cut 4 bases from V and 6 bases from J; bases unmatched to any gene: 9. The CDR3 DNA is TGCGCCAGCAGCGTACGACAGGGATCGGCTGAAGCTTTCTTT. Translating gives CASSVRQGSAEAFF.

The CDR3 DNA reads as TGTGCCTGGAGCGGACAGCTTAGCTCCTACAATGAGCAGTTCTTC. This codes for CAWSGQLSSYNEQFF. The V gene is TRBV30, the J gene TRBJ2-1, with D possibly TRBD1 on 6 matching bases. From germline, CDR1 is GTSNPN and CDR2 SVGIG (reference sequence). The CDR3 spans 15 residues. V was cut by 3 bases and J by 0 bases, with 12 bases left in between.

This clone was recorded only once. This chain uses TRBV4-3 with TRBJ1-5; D is unclear. The CDR3 runs to 15 residues. The ends were cut back, 1 base at V and 2 bases at J, with 9 bases in the middle. Looked up from germline, CDR1 is LGHNA and CDR2 is YSLEER. CDR3 region: CASSQGGQRNQPQHF. CDR3 DNA sequence: TGCGCCAGCAGCCAAGGTGGGCAACGCAATCAGCCCCAGCATTTT.

The gene calls are TRBV11-2 and TRBJ1-2, with 8 bases that match TRBD1. V trimming: 0 bases; J trimming: 6 bases; junction bases outside the gene matches: 6. There are 15 residues in the CDR3. Germline CDR1 SGHAT, CDR2 FQNNGV. In nucleotides, the CDR3 is TGTGCCAGCAGCTTAGAGGCAGGGGGCTGGGATGGCTACACCTTC. Residues: CASSLEAGGWDGYTF.

This clone is a singleton in its sample. The chain employs TRBV2 and TRBJ1-6; 11 nucleotides line up with TRBD1. The ends lost 6 bases at V and 10 bases at J; junction bases unmatched: 2. Per germline, CDR1 SNHLY and CDR2 FYNNEI. CDR3 size: 13 residues. The CDR3 protein is CASRGQGGSPLHF. The CDR3 DNA is TGTGCCAGCAGGGGACAGGGGGGCTCACCCCTCCACTTT.

The gene calls are TRBV9 and TRBJ2-6; perhaps TRBD1 as D (5 bases). The CDR3 has 17 residues. Trimming stripped 4 bases from V and 1 base from J, with 15 bases between. Germline V gene data show CDR1 as SGDLS and CDR2 as YYNGEE. The CDR3: CASSQQGSGSGANVLTF. CDR3 nucleotides: TGTGCCAGCAGCCAGCAGGGTAGTGGGTCTGGGGCCAACGTCCTGACTTTC.

This clone was counted a few times. The chain joins TRBV4-3 to TRBJ2-1; 7 bases fit TRBD1. Looked up from germline, CDR1 is LGHNA and CDR2 is YSLEER. The CDR3 runs to 16 residues. V lost 4 bases and J lost 9; bases outside the gene matches: 15. The CDR3 coding sequence is TGCGCCAGCAGCCGGTGGGCTCAACAGGGGAACATTGAGCAGTTCTTC. It codes for CASSRWAQQGNIEQFF.

This clone has a handful of counts. V and J are TRBV28 and TRBJ2-5, with 12 bases aligning to TRBD1. Germline V gene lookup returns CDR1 MDHEN and CDR2 SYDVKM. The V and J ends lost 2 bases and 5 bases, in that order; junction bases with no gene match: 3. This CDR3 has 15 residues. CDR3 region: CASSLAGTGGETQYF. CDR3 in DNA: TGTGCCAGCAGTTTAGCCGGGACAGGGGGCGAGACCCAGTACTTC. Drawing the rest from reference TRBV28 and TRBJ2-5, the complete variable domain is DVKVTQSSRYLVKRTGEKVFLECVQDMDHENMFWYRQDPGLGLRLIYFSYDVKMKEKGDIPEGYSVSREKKERFSLILESASTNQTSMYLCASSLAGTGGETQYFGPGTRLLVL.

This clone appeared a few times. The chain has TRBV19 and TRBJ1-1, with D possibly being TRBD1 (6 bases). The CDR3 covers 14 residues. Germline CDR1 and CDR2: LNHDA and SQIVND (reference sequence). Deletions cut 5 bases from V and 5 bases from J, with 15 bases between. This CDR3 reads CASSPGQSGTEAFF. The DNA for the CDR3 is TGTGCCAGTAGTCCGGGACAATCGGGGACTGAAGCTTTCTTT.